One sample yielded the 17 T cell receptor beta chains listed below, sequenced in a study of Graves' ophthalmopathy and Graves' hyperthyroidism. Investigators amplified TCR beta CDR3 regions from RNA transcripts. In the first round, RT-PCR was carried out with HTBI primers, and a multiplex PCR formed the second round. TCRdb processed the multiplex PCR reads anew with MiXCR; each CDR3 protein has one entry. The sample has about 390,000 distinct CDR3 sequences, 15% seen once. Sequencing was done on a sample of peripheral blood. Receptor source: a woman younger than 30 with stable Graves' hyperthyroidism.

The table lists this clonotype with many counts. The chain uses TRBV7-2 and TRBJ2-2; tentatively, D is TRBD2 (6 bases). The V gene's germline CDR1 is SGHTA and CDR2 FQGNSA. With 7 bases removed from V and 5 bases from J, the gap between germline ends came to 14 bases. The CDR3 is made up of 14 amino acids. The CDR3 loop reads CASTFKGRTGELFF. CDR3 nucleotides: TGTGCCAGCACCTTCAAGGGGAGGACCGGGGAGCTGTTTTTT.

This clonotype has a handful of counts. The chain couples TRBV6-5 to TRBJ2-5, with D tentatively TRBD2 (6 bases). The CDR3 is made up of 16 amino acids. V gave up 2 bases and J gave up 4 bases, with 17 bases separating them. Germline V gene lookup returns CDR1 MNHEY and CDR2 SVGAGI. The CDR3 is CASSYPSGAGGETQYF. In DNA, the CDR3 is TGTGCCAGCAGTTACCCCTCGGGAGCCGGGGGAGAGACCCAGTACTTC.

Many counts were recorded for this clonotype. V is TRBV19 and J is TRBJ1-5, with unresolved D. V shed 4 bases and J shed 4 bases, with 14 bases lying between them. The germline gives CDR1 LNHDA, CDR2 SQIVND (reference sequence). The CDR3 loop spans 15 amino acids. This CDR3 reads CASSTSRGKNQPQHF. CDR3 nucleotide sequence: TGTGCCAGTAGTACCTCCCGAGGAAAGAATCAGCCCCAGCATTTT.

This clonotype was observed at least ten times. The CDR3 loop is CASREQGRYGYTF. The CDR3 nucleotides read TGTGCCAGCAGGGAACAGGGGAGATATGGCTACACCTTC. The rearrangement links TRBV6-1 to TRBJ1-2; 7 bases line up with TRBD1. The germline V gene has CDR1 MNHNS and CDR2 SASEGT. The junction had 6 bases not matched to a gene; V was cut back by 6 bases and J by 5 bases. The CDR3 totals 13 residues.

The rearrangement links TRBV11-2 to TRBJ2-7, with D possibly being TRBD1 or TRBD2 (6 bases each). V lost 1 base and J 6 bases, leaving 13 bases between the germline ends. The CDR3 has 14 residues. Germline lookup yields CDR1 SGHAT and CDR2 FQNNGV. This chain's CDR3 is CASSLVDGGFEQYF. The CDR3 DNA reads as TGTGCCAGCAGCTTAGTTGACGGGGGCTTCGAGCAGTACTTC.

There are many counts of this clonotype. The CDR3 sequence: CSAMTGTDYGYTF. The CDR3 DNA follows: TGCAGTGCTATGACCGGGACAGACTATGGCTACACCTTC. The chain uses TRBV20-1 and TRBJ1-2; 7 bases align to TRBD1. CDR1 DFQATT and CDR2 SNEGSKA come from the germline V gene (reference sequence). V shed 4 bases and J 3 bases; nucleotides not matched to a gene: 5. The CDR3 contains 13 residues.

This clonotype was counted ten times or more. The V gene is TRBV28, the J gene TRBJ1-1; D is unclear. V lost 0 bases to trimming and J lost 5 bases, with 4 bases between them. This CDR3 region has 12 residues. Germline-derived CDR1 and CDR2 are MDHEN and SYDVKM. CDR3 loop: CASSLWETEAFF. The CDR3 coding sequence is TGTGCCAGCAGTTTATGGGAGACTGAAGCTTTCTTT.

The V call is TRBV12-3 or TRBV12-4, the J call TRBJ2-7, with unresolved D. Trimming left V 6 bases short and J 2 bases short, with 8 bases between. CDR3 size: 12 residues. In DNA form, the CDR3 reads TGTGCCAGCAGCCCCGCTGCCTACGAGCAGTACTTC. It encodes CASSPAAYEQYF.

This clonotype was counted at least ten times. The CDR3 region is CASKGTGGMNQPQHF. For the CDR3, the DNA is TGTGCCAGCAAGGGGACAGGGGGAATGAATCAGCCCCAGCATTTT. The chain links TRBV2 to TRBJ1-5; 11 nucleotides align to TRBD1. Germline lookup yields CDR1 SNHLY and CDR2 FYNNEI. CDR3 size: 15 residues. The V segment lost 7 bases and the J segment 4 bases; nucleotides outside the gene matches: 6.

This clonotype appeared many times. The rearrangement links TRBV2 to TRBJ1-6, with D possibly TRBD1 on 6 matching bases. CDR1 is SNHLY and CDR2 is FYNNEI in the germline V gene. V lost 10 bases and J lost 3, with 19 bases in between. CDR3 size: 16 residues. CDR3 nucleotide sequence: TGTGCCACCCACCAATCAGGGGTAGGCTATAATTCACCCCTCCACTTT. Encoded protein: CATHQSGVGYNSPLHF.

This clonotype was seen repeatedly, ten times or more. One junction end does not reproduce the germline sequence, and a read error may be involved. CDR3 protein: CASSLRPSGGFQETQYF. CDR3 nucleotides: TGTGCTAGCAGCTTAAGGCCTAGCGGGGGGTTTCAAGAGACCCAGTACTTC. The V gene is TRBV7-7, the J gene TRBJ2-5, with 11 bases that match TRBD2. The germline V gene encodes CDR1 SSHAT and CDR2 FNYEAQ (reference sequence). CDR3 length: 17 amino acids.

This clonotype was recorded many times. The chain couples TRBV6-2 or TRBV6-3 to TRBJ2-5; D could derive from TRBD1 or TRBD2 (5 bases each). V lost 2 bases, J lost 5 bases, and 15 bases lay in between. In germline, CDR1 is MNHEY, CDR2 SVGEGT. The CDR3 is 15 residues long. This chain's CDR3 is CASSYAGTNLETQYF. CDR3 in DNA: TGTGCCAGCAGTTACGCAGGGACGAATTTGGAGACCCAGTACTTC.

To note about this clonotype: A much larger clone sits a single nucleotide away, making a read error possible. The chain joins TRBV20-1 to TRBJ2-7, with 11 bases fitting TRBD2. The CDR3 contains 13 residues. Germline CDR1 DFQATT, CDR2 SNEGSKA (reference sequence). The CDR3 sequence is CTASVLAGDEQYF. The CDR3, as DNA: TGCACTGCTAGTGTACTAGCGGGAGACGAGCAGTACTTC.

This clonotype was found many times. CDR3 bases: TGCAGTGCTAGAGCACCTAGGTCCCAGGGCAATCAGCCCCAGCATTTT. Protein sequence: CSARAPRSQGNQPQHF. The genes are TRBV20-1 and TRBJ1-5; D ambiguous. The germline V gene encodes CDR1 DFQATT and CDR2 SNEGSKA (reference sequence). V lost 1 base to trimming and J lost 2 bases, with 15 bases between them. The CDR3 is 16 residues long.

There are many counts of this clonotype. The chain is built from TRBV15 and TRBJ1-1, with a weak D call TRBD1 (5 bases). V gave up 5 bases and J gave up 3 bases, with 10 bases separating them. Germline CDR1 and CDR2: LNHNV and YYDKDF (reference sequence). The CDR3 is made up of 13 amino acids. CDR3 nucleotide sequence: TGTGCCACCAGCCGCGGGGGGGACACTGAAGCTTTCTTT. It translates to CATSRGGDTEAFF. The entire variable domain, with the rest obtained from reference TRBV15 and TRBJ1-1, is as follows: DAMVIQNPRYQVTQFGKPVTLSCSQTLNHNVMYWYQQKSSQAPKLLFHYYDKDFNNEADTPDNFQSRRPNTSFCFLDIRSPGLGDTAMYLCATSRGGDTEAFFGQGTRLTVV.

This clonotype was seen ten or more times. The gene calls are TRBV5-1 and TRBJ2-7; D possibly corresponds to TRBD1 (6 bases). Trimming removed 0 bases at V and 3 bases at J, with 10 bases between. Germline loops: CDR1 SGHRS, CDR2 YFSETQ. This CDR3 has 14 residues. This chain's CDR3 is CASSLGTVDYEQYF. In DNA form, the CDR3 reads TGCGCCAGCAGCTTGGGGACAGTCGACTACGAGCAGTACTTC.

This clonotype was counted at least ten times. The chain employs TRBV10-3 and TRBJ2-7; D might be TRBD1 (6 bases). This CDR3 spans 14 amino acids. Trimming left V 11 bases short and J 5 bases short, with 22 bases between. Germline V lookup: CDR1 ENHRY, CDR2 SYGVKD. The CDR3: CAVKTGQTGNEQYF. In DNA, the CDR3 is TGTGCCGTGAAGACAGGCCAAACGGGCAACGAGCAGTACTTC.